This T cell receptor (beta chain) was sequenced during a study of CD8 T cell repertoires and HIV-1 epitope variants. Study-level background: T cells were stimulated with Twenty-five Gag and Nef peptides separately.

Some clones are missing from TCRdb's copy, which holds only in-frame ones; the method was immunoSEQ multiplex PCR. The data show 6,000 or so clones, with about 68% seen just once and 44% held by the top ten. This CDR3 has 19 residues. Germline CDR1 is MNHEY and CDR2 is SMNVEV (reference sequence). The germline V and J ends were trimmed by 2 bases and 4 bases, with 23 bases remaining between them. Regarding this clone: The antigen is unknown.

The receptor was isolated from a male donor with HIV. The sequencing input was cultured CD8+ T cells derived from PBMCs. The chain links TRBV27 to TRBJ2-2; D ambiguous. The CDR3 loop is CASSLRSTDLLLFTGELFF. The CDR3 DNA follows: TGTGCCAGCAGTTTACGGTCCACGGACCTCCTTTTGTTCACCGGGGAGCTGTTTTTT.